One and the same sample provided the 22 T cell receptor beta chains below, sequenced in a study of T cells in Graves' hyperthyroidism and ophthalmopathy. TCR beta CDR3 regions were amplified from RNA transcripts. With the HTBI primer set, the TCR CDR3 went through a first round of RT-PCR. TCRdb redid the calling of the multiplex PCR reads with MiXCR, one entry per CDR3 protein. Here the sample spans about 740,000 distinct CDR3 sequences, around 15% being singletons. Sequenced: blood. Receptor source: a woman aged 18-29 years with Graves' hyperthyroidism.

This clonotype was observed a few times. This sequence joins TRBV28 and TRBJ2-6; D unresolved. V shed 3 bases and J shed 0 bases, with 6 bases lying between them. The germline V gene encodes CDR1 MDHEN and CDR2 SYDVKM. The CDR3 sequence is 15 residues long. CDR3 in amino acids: CASSLFSSGANVLTF. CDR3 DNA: TGTGCCAGCAGTTTGTTCTCCTCTGGGGCCAACGTCCTGACTTTC.

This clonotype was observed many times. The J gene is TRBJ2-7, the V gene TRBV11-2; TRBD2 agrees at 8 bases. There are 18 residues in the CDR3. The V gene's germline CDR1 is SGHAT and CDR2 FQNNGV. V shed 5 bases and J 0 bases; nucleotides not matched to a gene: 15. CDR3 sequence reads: CASSPTPLAEGTSYEQYF. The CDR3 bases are TGTGCCAGCAGCCCCACCCCACTAGCGGAGGGGACCTCCTACGAGCAGTACTTC.

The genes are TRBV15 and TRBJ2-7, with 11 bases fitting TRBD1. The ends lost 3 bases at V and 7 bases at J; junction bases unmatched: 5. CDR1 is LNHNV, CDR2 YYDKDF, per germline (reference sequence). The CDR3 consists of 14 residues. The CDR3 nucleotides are TGTGCCACCAGCAGGGACAGGGGGCATGGAGAGCAGTACTTC. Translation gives CATSRDRGHGEQYF.

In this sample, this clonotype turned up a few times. The CDR3 DNA reads TGTGCCAGCAGCCCTTTTTCGGGACTAGCGGGAGATACGCAGTATTTT. Its protein product is CASSPFSGLAGDTQYF. J is TRBJ2-3 and V is TRBV7-8; 12 bases fit TRBD2. Germline CDR1 reads SGHVS; CDR2 reads FQNEAQ. The junction had 8 bases not matched to a gene; V was cut back by 5 bases and J by 5 bases. The CDR3 runs 16 residues.

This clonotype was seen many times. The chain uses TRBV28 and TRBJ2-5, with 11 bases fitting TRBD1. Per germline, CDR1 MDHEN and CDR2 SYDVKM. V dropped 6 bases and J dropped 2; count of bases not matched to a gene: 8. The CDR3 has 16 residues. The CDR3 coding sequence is TGTGCCAGCAGCTCCCCCGGGACAGGGGGACAAGAGACCCAGTACTTC. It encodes CASSSPGTGGQETQYF.

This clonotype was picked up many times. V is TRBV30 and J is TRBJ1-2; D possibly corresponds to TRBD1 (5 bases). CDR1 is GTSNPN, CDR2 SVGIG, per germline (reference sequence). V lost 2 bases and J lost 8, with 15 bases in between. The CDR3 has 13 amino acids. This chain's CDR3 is CAWSSSRVVGYTF. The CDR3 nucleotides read TGTGCCTGGAGTAGTAGCAGGGTCGTCGGCTACACCTTC. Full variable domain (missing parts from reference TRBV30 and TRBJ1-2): SQTIHQWPATLVQPVGSPLSLECTVEGTSNPNLYWYRQAAGRGLQLLFYSVGIGQISSEVPQNLSASRPQDRQFILSSKKLLLSDSGFYLCAWSSSRVVGYTFGSGTRLTVV.

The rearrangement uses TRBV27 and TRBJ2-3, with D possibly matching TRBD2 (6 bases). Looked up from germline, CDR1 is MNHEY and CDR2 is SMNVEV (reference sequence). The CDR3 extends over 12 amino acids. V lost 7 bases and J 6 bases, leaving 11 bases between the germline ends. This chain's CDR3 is CASKEGRDTQYF. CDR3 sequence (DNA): TGTGCCAGCAAGGAGGGCCGCGATACGCAGTATTTT.

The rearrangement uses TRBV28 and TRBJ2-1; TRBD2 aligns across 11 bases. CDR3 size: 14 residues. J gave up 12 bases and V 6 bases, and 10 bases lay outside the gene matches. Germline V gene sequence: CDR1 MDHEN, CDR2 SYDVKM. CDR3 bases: TGTGCCAGCAGCGGGACTAGCGGCCCACGTGGGCAGTTCTTC. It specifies CASSGTSGPRGQFF.

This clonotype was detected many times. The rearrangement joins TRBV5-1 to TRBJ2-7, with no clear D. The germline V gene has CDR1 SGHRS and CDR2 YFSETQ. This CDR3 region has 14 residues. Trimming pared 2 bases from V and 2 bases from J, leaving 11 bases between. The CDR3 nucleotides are TGCGCCAGCAGCTTCACCGGGCCAGCCTACGAGCAGTACTTC. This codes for CASSFTGPAYEQYF.

CDR3 in DNA: TGCGCCAGCAGCCAAGAAGTTCAGACTAGCGGGAGTAGCTACTACGAGCAGTACTTC. It codes for CASSQEVQTSGSSYYEQYF. The chain is built from TRBV4-3 and TRBJ2-7; 12 positions match TRBD2. The length of the CDR3 is 19 residues. Per germline, CDR1 LGHNA and CDR2 YSLEER. The trim removed 0 bases at V and 3 bases at J, leaving 12 bases unmatched.

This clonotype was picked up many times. CDR3 sequence (DNA): TGCGCCAGCAGCTCCGGACCTTACGGGACAACCTATGGCTACACCTTC. Translation gives CASSSGPYGTTYGYTF. The chain is built from TRBV5-1 and TRBJ1-2; the D gene is possibly TRBD1 (6 bases). The CDR3 has 16 amino acids. CDR1 SGHRS and CDR2 YFSETQ come from the germline V gene. V shed 3 bases and J shed 4 bases, with 19 bases lying between them.

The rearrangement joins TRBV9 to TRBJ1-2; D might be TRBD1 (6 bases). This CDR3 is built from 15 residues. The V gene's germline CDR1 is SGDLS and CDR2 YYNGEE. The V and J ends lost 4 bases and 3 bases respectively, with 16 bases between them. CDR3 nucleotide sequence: TGTGCCAGCAGCCTCAGGGGCAGGGAAGACTATGGCTACACCTTC. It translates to CASSLRGREDYGYTF.

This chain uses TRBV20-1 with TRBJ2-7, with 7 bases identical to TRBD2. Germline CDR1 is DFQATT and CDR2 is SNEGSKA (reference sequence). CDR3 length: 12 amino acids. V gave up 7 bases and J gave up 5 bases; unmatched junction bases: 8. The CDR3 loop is CSGSGMEHEQYF. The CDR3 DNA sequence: TGCAGTGGAAGCGGGATGGAACACGAGCAGTACTTC.

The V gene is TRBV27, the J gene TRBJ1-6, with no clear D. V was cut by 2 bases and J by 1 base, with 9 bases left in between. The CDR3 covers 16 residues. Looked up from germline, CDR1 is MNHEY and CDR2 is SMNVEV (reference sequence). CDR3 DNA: TGTGCCAGCAGTTTACTGGGCCAGTCCTATAATTCACCCCTCCACTTT. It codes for CASSLLGQSYNSPLHF.

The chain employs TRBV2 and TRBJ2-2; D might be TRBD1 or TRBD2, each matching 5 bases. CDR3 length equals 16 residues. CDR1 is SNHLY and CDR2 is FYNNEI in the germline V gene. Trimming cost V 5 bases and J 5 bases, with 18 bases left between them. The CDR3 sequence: CASSRNLPGPTGELFF. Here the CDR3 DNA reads TGTGCCAGCAGTCGTAATTTACCGGGACCGACCGGGGAGCTGTTTTTT.

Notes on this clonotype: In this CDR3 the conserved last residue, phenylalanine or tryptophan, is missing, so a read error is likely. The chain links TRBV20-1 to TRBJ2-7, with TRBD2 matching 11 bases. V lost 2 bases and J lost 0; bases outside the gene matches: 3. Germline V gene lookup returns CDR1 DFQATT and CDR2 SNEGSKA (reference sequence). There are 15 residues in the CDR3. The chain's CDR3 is CSARSSGRLSYEQYL. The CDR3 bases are TGCAGTGCTAGATCTAGCGGGAGGCTCTCCTACGAGCAGTACCTC.

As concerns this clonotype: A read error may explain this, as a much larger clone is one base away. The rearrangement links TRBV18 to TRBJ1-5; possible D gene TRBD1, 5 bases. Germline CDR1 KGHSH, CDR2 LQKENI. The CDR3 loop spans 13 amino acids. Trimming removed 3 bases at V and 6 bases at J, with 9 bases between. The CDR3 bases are TGTGCCAGCTCACCTTGGGGCAGTCAGCCCCAGCATTTT. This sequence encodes CASSPWGSQPQHF.

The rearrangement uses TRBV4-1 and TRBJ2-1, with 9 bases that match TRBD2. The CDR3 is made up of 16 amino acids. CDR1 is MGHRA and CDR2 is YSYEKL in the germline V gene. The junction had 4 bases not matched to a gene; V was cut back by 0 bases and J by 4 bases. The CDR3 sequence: CASSQEASGVYNEQFF. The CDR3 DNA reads TGCGCCAGCAGCCAAGAGGCTAGCGGGGTTTACAATGAGCAGTTCTTC.

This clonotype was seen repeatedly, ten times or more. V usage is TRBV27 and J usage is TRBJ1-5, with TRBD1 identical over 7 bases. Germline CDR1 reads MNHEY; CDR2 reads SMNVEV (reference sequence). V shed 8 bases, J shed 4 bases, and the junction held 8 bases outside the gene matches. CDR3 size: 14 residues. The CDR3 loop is CASGRQGRNQPQHF. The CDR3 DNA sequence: TGTGCCAGCGGGAGACAGGGCCGGAATCAGCCCCAGCATTTT.

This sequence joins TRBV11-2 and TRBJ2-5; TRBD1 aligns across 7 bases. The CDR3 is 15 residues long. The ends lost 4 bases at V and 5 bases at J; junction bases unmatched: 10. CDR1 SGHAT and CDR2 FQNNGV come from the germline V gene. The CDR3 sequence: CASSSNRGPGETQYF. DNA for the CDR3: TGTGCCAGCAGCTCGAACAGGGGACCCGGGGAGACCCAGTACTTC.

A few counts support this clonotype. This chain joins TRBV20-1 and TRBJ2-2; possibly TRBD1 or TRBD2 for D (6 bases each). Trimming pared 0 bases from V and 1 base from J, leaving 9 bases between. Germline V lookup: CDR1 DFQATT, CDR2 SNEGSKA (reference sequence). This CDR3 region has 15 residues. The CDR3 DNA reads TGCAGTGCTAGAGAAGGGGGGATGAACACCGGGGAGCTGTTTTTT. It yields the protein CSAREGGMNTGELFF.

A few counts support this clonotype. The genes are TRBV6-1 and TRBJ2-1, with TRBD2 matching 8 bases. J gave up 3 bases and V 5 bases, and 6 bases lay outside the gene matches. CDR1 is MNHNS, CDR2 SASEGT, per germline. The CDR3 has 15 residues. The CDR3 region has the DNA TGTGCCAGCAGTTCCGGACTAGCCAACTACAATGAGCAGTTCTTC. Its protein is CASSSGLANYNEQFF.